The next 25 T cell receptor beta chains were all read from a single sample in a study of T cell responses to AZD1222 COVID-19 vaccine. The method was immunoSEQ multiplex PCR; TCRdb's version includes in-frame clones alone and lacks a portion of them. Of about 69,000 clones listed, roughly 80% are singletons. The sequencing used peripheral blood, collected 28 days after the second AZD1222 dose. The receptors originated from an adult who received the AZD1222 COVID-19 vaccine.

The chain uses TRBV15 and TRBJ2-2; D is perhaps TRBD1 or TRBD2 (5 bases each). The V gene lost 8 bases and the J gene lost 3 bases, with 13 bases spanning the gap. This CDR3 contains 14 residues. Germline assignment: CDR1 LNHNV and CDR2 YYDKDF (reference sequence). This chain's CDR3 is CATSGTADTGELFF. The CDR3 DNA reads TGTGCCACCTCCGGGACGGCGGACACCGGGGAGCTGTTTTTT.

The chain couples TRBV21-1 to TRBJ1-1. TRBV21-1 is a pseudogene. The CDR3 consists of 13 residues. The CDR3, as DNA: TGTGCCAGCAGCAACCGGGTGGTGGGTTTGAGTTTCTTT. Protein product: CASSNRVVGLSFF.

The V and J genes are TRBV6-1 and TRBJ1-1; D not certain. Trimming left V 1 base short and J 3 bases short, with 9 bases between. The CDR3 is 14 residues long. The germline V gene has CDR1 MNHNS and CDR2 SASEGT. CDR3 in DNA: TGTGCCAGCAGTGAAGTTGGGCACCACACTGAAGCTTTCTTT. Its translation: CASSEVGHHTEAFF.

This clone occurred once. This sequence joins TRBV2 and TRBJ1-3, with D maybe TRBD1 (5 bases). The CDR3 is 16 amino acids. Germline-derived CDR1 and CDR2 are SNHLY and FYNNEI. The V end lost 7 bases, the J end lost 0 bases, and 16 bases lay between the germline ends. In nucleotides, the CDR3 is TGTGCCAGCACCACGATCGGGGGAAGCTCTGGAAACACCATATATTTT. Its protein is CASTTIGGSSGNTIYF.

The chain has TRBV29-1 and TRBJ2-3; D is undetermined. Germline loops: CDR1 SQVTM, CDR2 ANQGSEA. V gave up 3 bases and J gave up 2 bases, with 9 bases separating them. This CDR3 spans 13 amino acids. CDR3 in amino acids: CSVDEGHTDTQYF. As DNA, the CDR3 is TGCAGCGTTGATGAAGGGCACACAGATACGCAGTATTTT.

The rearrangement joins TRBV28 to TRBJ1-2, with 7 bases matching TRBD1. The V gene's germline CDR1 is MDHEN and CDR2 SYDVKM. V lost 4 bases and J lost 4; bases outside the gene matches: 9. The CDR3 runs 15 residues. CDR3 in amino acids: CASSSGQENAYGYTF. The CDR3 DNA is TGTGCCAGCAGTTCAGGACAGGAAAACGCCTATGGCTACACCTTC.

The chain combines TRBV9 with TRBJ2-4, with D perhaps matching TRBD2 (7 bases). This CDR3 spans 14 amino acids. V gave up 0 bases and J gave up 7 bases, with 11 bases separating them. The germline V gene has CDR1 SGDLS and CDR2 YYNGEE. The chain's CDR3 is CASSVGGGGNIQYF. The CDR3 DNA reads TGTGCCAGCAGCGTAGGGGGGGGCGGGAACATTCAGTACTTC.

The chain recombines TRBV5-1 with TRBJ1-3; D gene ambiguous. V shed 0 bases and J shed 1 base, with 11 bases lying between them. Germline values: CDR1 SGHRS, CDR2 YFSETQ. The CDR3 runs to 16 residues. The DNA for the CDR3 is TGCGCCAGCAGCTTGGGGACTCCCGTGTCTGGAAACACCATATATTTT. It yields the protein CASSLGTPVSGNTIYF.

The V gene is TRBV18, the J gene TRBJ1-4; D possibly corresponds to TRBD1 (6 bases). Per germline, CDR1 KGHSH and CDR2 LQKENI. The CDR3 runs 16 residues. V was trimmed by 2 bases and J by 8 bases, leaving 18 bases between them. This CDR3 is CASSPRSGGAGEKLFF. The CDR3, as DNA: TGTGCCAGCTCACCAAGGAGTGGGGGGGCCGGCGAAAAACTGTTTTTT.

V gene TRBV6-5 combines with J gene TRBJ2-7; no clear D. V shed 0 bases and J shed 3 bases, with 15 bases lying between them. Per the germline V gene, CDR1 is MNHEY and CDR2 is SVGAGI. The CDR3 length is 16 residues. The CDR3 region has the DNA TGTGCCAGCAGTTACTCGGTCAATTTGGAAGACTACGAGCAGTACTTC. This codes for CASSYSVNLEDYEQYF.

This chain links TRBV7-2 with TRBJ1-1, with 8 bases lining up with TRBD1. V lost 4 bases, J lost 3 bases, and 10 bases stayed unmatched. Germline loops: CDR1 SGHTA, CDR2 FQGNSA. This CDR3 has 16 residues. CDR3 sequence reads: CASSSIPQGADTEAFF. For the CDR3, the DNA is TGTGCCAGCAGCTCAATCCCTCAGGGGGCTGACACTGAAGCTTTCTTT.

The chain employs TRBV6-5 and TRBJ1-6; weak D call: TRBD1 (5 bases). V gave up 6 bases and J gave up 11 bases, with 11 bases separating them. CDR3 length equals 12 residues. The germline gives CDR1 MNHEY, CDR2 SVGAGI. CDR3 DNA: TGTGCCAGCAGGCCACAGGTAGCACCCCTCCACTTT. Translation: CASRPQVAPLHF.

The CDR3 region has the DNA TGTGCCAGCAGCACTACTAGCACAGATACGCAGTATTTT. Translating it yields CASSTTSTDTQYF. V gene TRBV9 combines with J gene TRBJ2-3; D gene uncertain. Trimming stripped 4 bases from V and 0 bases from J, with 6 bases between. This CDR3 comprises 13 residues. CDR1 SGDLS and CDR2 YYNGEE come from the germline V gene.

DNA of the CDR3: TGTGCCAGCAGTGAACGGAGACAGGGCGGGCTCTATGGCTACACCTTC. Amino acids: CASSERRQGGLYGYTF. This sequence joins TRBV25-1 and TRBJ1-2; the match to TRBD1 covers 7 bases. CDR3 size: 16 residues. Unmatched junction bases numbered 10, after V lost 2 bases and J lost 4 bases. Per germline, CDR1 MGHDK and CDR2 SYGVNS.

V gene TRBV29-1 combines with J gene TRBJ1-3; perhaps TRBD1 as D (6 bases). Between the trimmed V and J ends, which lost 4 bases and 6 bases, there was a span of 16 bases. The CDR3 has 14 amino acids. CDR1 and CDR2 (germline): SQVTM, ANQGSEA. CDR3 coding DNA: TGCAGCGTTGTTGTTCAGGGGCCGAAAAACACCATATATTTT. This translates into CSVVVQGPKNTIYF.

The chain joins TRBV11-3 to TRBJ2-1, with a weak D call TRBD1 (6 bases). The CDR3 has 14 amino acids. Germline V gene data show CDR1 as SGHNT and CDR2 as YENEEA. The V and J ends lost 3 bases and 8 bases respectively, with 14 bases between them. The CDR3 coding sequence is TGTGCCAGCAGCTTGGGTGGGACAACCGATGAGCAGTTCTTC. The encoded protein is CASSLGGTTDEQFF.

J is TRBJ2-7 and V is TRBV10-3; 9 nucleotides align to TRBD1. With V trimmed by 10 bases and J by 3 bases, 7 bases remained unmatched. The CDR3 extends over 13 amino acids. Per the germline V gene, CDR1 is ENHRY and CDR2 is SYGVKD. Here the CDR3 reads CATKGQGGYEQYF. In nucleotides, the CDR3 is TGTGCCACGAAGGGACAGGGAGGCTACGAGCAGTACTTC.

V is TRBV27 and J is TRBJ1-6; D unresolved. CDR3 length equals 18 residues. V was pared by 1 base and J by 0 bases, with 13 bases between. Germline V gives CDR1 MNHEY, CDR2 SMNVEV (reference sequence). CDR3 amino acids: CASSLFSRRSSYNSPLHF. DNA of the CDR3: TGTGCCAGCAGTTTATTCTCTCGGAGGAGCTCCTATAATTCACCCCTCCACTTT.

The chain carries TRBV10-3 and TRBJ1-2; 9 bases map to TRBD1. V lost 10 bases and J lost 4; bases outside the gene matches: 13. This CDR3 region has 15 residues. Germline CDR1 is ENHRY and CDR2 is SYGVKD. CDR3 amino acids: CATKPAGQGSYGYTF. The CDR3 DNA is TGTGCCACAAAACCTGCGGGACAGGGCTCCTATGGCTACACCTTC.

The rearrangement joins TRBV7-2 to TRBJ1-3; possible D gene TRBD1, 6 bases. The CDR3 length is 16 residues. In germline, CDR1 is SGHTA, CDR2 FQGNSA. V was shortened by 0 bases and J by 4 bases, with 13 bases between the two germline ends. The DNA of the CDR3 is TGTGCCAGCAGCTTAGCGGCGGGGGGGGCAGGAAACACCATATATTTT. It specifies CASSLAAGGAGNTIYF.

The rearrangement joins TRBV9 to TRBJ1-4; 11 bases fit TRBD1. CDR1 SGDLS and CDR2 YYNGEE come from the germline V gene. This CDR3 is 19 amino acids long. Trimming took 4 bases from V and 3 from J; bases not matched to a gene: 14. CDR3 protein: CASSPITPGQGVANEKLFF. The CDR3 nucleotides read TGTGCCAGCAGCCCTATTACCCCGGGACAGGGGGTTGCTAATGAAAAACTGTTTTTT.

The chain joins TRBV7-2 to TRBJ2-4; no reliable D call. The V gene lost 1 base and the J gene lost 6 bases, with 16 bases spanning the gap. The CDR3 totals 16 residues. CDR1 is SGHTA and CDR2 is FQGNSA in the germline V gene. Here the CDR3 DNA reads TGTGCCAGCAGCTTAGGCGTCCCTACGTTGGGAAACATTCAGTACTTC. This codes for CASSLGVPTLGNIQYF.

CDR3: CASSPRPETQYF. DNA for the CDR3: TGTGCCAGCTCACCCCGCCCGGAGACCCAGTACTTC. The chain is built from TRBV18 and TRBJ2-5; D not certain. The CDR3 is 12 residues long. Trimming took 3 bases from V and 5 from J, leaving 7 bases between them. Germline V gene lookup returns CDR1 KGHSH and CDR2 LQKENI.

This clone was detected only once. The rearrangement uses TRBV11-2 and TRBJ1-2, with D possibly TRBD1 on 5 matching bases. Germline CDR1 and CDR2: SGHAT and FQNNGV. Between the trimmed V and J ends, which lost 3 bases and 5 bases, there was a span of 13 bases. This CDR3 is built from 14 residues. CDR3 sequence reads: CASSFLRGSYGYTF. Written as DNA, the CDR3 is TGTGCCAGCAGCTTCCTACGGGGCTCTTATGGCTACACCTTC.

This CDR3 is CASSRAAPYEQYF. The CDR3 DNA reads TGTGCCAGCAGCAGGGCTGCACCCTACGAGCAGTACTTC. The rearrangement links TRBV6-2 or TRBV6-3 to TRBJ2-7; TRBD1 might be the D (5 bases). The CDR3 is 13 residues long. Trimming removed 6 bases from V and 2 bases from J, with 11 bases in between. Germline V CDR1 and CDR2: MNHEY, SVGEGT.